The T cell receptor beta chain described here comes from a study of blood T cells in healthy people across ages. Study results and limitations: The recorded TCR beta diversity per million T cells decreased in a roughly linear manner with age. Leaving the PBMCs unsorted stopped any conclusive comparison of naive versus antigen-experienced cells.

The junction had 16 bases not matched to a gene; V was cut back by 5 bases and J by 8 bases. The length of the CDR3 is 17 residues. Germline CDR1 MNHGY, CDR2 SVAAGI. The table lists this clonotype with a few counts. What it recognizes is unknown. Combining a sample-barcoded 5' primer with a J-beta primer mix, a second PCR ran for about 6 to 12 cycles. Each cDNA was tagged by a template-switch adaptor containing 12 random nucleotides. Each CDR3 protein is one row after TCRdb ran MiXCR on the 5' RACE reads. The sample contains about 1.6 million distinct CDR3 sequences, 30% to 35% of which appear only once.

Sequenced sample: blood. This rearrangement joins TRBV6-9 to TRBJ2-1; 9 nucleotides match TRBD2. This TCR was recovered from a young woman in good health. CDR3 DNA: TGTGCCAGCAGTCCTGCGTTCGGCAGCGGGGGGAGCCATGAGCAGTTCTTC. Its protein is CASSPAFGSGGSHEQFF.